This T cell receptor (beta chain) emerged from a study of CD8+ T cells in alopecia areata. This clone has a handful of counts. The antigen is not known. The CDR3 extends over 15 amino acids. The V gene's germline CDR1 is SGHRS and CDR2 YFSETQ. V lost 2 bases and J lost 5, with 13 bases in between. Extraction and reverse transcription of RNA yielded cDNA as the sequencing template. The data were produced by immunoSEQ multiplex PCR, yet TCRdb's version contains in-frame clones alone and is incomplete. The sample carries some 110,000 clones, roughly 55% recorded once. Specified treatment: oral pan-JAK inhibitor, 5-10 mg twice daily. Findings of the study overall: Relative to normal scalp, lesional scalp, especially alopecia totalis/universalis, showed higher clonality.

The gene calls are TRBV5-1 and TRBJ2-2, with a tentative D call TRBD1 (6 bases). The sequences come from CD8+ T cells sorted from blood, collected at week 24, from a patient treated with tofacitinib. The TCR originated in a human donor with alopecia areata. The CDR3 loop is CASSLNREWTGELFF. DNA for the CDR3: TGCGCCAGCAGCTTAAACAGGGAATGGACCGGGGAGCTGTTTTTT. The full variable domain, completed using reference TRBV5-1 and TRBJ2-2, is KAGVTQTPRYLIKTRGQQVTLSCSPISGHRSVSWYQQTPGQGLQFLFEYFSETQRNKGNFPGRFSGRQFSNSRSEMNVSTLELGDSALYLCASSLNREWTGELFFGEGSRLTVL.